This T cell receptor beta chain was sequenced during a study of blood T cell repertoires in COVID-19. Across the whole study: In each case, the material was cDNA or gDNA derived from T cells, B-cell-depleted T cells, or PBMCs.

This CDR3 region has 12 residues. CDR1 is PRHDT, CDR2 FYEKMQ, per germline (reference sequence). V lost 11 bases to trimming and J lost 10 bases, with 18 bases between them. TCRdb keeps only in-frame clones here, not all; method: immunoSEQ multiplex PCR. The data contain roughly 340,000 clones, roughly nine tenths of them seen just once; the ten biggest clones take up about 1%. This chain links TRBV13 with TRBJ2-1, with D possibly matching TRBD2 (6 bases). The TCR originated in a man aged 18 to 30 who had recovered from COVID-19. The specimen was PBMCs or T cells enriched from blood (not recorded which). The DNA of the CDR3 is TGTGCCGCGAGCCGCGGGGAGTTAGAGCAGTTCTTC. Translating it yields CAASRGELEQFF.